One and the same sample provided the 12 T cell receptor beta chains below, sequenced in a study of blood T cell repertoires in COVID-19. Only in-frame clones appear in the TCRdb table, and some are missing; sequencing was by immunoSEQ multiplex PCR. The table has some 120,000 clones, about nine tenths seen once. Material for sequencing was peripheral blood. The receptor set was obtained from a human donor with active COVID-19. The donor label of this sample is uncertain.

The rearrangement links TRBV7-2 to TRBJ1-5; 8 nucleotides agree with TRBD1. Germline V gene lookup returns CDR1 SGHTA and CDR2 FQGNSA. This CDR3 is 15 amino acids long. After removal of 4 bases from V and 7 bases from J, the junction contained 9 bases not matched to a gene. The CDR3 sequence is CASSSQDRVRQPQHF. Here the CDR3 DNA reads TGTGCCAGCAGCTCCCAGGACAGGGTAAGGCAGCCCCAGCATTTT.

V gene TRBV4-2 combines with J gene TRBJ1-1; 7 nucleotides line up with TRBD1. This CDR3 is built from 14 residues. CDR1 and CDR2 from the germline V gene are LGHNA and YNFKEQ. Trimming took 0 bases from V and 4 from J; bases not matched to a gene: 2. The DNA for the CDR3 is TGTGCCAGCAGCCAAGAGGACAGGATCACTGAAGCTTTCTTT. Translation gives CASSQEDRITEAFF.

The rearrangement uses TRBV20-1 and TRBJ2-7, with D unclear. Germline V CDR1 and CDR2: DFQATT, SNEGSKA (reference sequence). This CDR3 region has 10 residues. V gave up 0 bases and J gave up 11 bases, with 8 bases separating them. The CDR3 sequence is CSARDDREYF. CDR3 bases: TGCAGTGCTAGAGACGACCGGGAGTACTTC.

CDR3 region: CASSPDRDGTGELFF. The CDR3 coding sequence is TGCGCCAGCAGCCCGGACAGGGACGGCACCGGGGAGCTGTTTTTT. V is TRBV5-1 and J is TRBJ2-2, with TRBD1 identical over 8 bases. This CDR3 region has 15 residues. V shed 4 bases and J 4 bases; nucleotides not matched to a gene: 6. Germline V lookup: CDR1 SGHRS, CDR2 YFSETQ.

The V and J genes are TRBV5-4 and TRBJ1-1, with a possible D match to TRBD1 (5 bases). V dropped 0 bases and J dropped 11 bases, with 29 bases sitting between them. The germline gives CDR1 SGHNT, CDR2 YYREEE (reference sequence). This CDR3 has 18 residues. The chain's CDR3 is CASSLAGLGLINSHGAFF. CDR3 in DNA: TGTGCCAGCAGCTTGGCAGGGTTGGGGCTCATTAACAGTCATGGGGCTTTCTTT.

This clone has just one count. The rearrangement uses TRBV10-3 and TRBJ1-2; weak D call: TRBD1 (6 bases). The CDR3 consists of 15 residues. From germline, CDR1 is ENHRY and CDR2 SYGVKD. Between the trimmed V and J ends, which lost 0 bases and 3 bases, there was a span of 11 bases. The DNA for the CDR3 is TGTGCCATCAGTGAGTCGATGACAGGAGACTATGGCTACACCTTC. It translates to CAISESMTGDYGYTF.

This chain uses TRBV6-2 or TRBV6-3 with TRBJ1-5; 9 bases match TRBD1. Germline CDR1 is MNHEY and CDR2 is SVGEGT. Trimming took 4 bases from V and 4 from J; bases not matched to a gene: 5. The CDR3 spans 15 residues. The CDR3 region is CASSFGQGKNQPQHF. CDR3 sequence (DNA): TGTGCCAGCAGTTTTGGACAGGGGAAAAATCAGCCCCAGCATTTT.

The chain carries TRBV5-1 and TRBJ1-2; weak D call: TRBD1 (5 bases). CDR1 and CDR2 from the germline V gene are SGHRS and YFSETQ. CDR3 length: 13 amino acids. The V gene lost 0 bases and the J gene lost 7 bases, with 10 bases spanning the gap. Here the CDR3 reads CASSLVLGGGYTF. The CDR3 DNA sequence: TGCGCCAGCAGCTTGGTTTTGGGGGGTGGCTACACCTTC.

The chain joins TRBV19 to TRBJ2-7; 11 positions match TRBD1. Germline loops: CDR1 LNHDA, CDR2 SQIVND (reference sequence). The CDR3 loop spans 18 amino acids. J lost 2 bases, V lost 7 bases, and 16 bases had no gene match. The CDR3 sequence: CASTDGTGGSRGAYEQYF. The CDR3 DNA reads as TGTGCCAGTACCGACGGGACAGGGGGATCGCGTGGGGCCTACGAGCAGTACTTC.

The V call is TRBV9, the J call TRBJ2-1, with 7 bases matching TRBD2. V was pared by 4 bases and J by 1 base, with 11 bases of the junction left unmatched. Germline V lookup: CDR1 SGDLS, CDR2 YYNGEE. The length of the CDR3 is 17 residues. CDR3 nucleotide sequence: TGTGCCAGCAGCCCTAGGGAGGGAGGAACATCCTACAATGAGCAGTTCTTC. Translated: CASSPREGGTSYNEQFF.

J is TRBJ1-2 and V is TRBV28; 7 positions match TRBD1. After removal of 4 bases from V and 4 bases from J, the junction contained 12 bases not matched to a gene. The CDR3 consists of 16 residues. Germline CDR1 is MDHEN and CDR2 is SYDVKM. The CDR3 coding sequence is TGTGCCAGCAGTTCAGTATCCCCGGGACAGAGCTATGGCTACACCTTC. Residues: CASSSVSPGQSYGYTF.

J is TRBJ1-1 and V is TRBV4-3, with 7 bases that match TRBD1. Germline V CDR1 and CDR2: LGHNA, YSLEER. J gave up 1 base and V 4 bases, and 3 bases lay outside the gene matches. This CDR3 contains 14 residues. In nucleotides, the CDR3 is TGCGCCAGCAGCCCAGGGGGGCCGAACACTGAAGCTTTCTTT. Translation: CASSPGGPNTEAFF.